A single sample gave rise to the 30 T cell receptor beta chains below, sequenced in a study of blood T cells in healthy people across ages. Combining a sample-barcoded 5' primer with a J-beta primer mix, a second PCR ran for about 7 to 12 cycles. One entry per CDR3 protein results from TCRdb running MiXCR on the 5' RACE reads. The sample has roughly 1,800,000 distinct CDR3 sequences; less than 50% are singletons. The sample comprised blood. The receptor set was obtained from a woman aged 40 to 50 in good health.

V is TRBV20-1 and J is TRBJ2-7; possibly TRBD2 for D (5 bases). With the DNA end fitting TRBJ2-5 better, the J assignment may be wrong. This CDR3 comprises 13 residues. Germline V gene data show CDR1 as DFQATT and CDR2 as SNEGSKA (reference sequence). DNA for the CDR3: TGCAGTGCCGATTCATGGCGCGGGGAGACCCAGTACTTC. The encoded protein is CSADSWRGETQYF.

The rearrangement links TRBV11-2 to TRBJ2-7, with 8 positions matching TRBD2. Near its end, the DNA agrees better with TRBJ2-5, so the J call may be wrong. CDR3 size: 16 residues. Germline CDR1 is SGHAT and CDR2 is FQNNGV. The CDR3 nucleotides read TGTGCCAGCAGCTTTGGCGACGGGGGGGCTGAAGAGACCCAGTACTTC. It specifies CASSFGDGGAEETQYF.

The chain links TRBV5-1 to TRBJ2-5; D gene unclear. Germline V lookup: CDR1 SGHRS, CDR2 YFSETQ. This CDR3 has 13 amino acids. The V end was cut by 0 bases, the J end by 9 bases, with 12 bases between. The CDR3 region is CASSLEPPRPQYF. The CDR3 DNA reads TGCGCCAGCAGCTTGGAACCTCCCCGCCCCCAGTACTTC. The entire variable domain, with the rest obtained from reference TRBV5-1 and TRBJ2-5, is as follows: KAGVTQTPRYLIKTRGQQVTLSCSPISGHRSVSWYQQTPGQGLQFLFEYFSETQRNKGNFPGRFSGRQFSNSRSEMNVSTLELGDSALYLCASSLEPPRPQYFGPGTRLLVL.

The rearrangement links TRBV24-1 to TRBJ2-4, with D maybe TRBD2 (6 bases). Germline V gene sequence: CDR1 KGHDR, CDR2 SFDVKD. The V end lost 5 bases, the J end lost 1 base, and 11 bases lay between the germline ends. The CDR3 loop spans 15 amino acids. Here the CDR3 DNA reads TGTGCCACCAGTGCCTGGGGGGACGCCAAAAACATTCAGTACTTC. Translated, it gives CATSAWGDAKNIQYF.

The rearrangement uses TRBV28 and TRBJ2-4; 9 positions agree with TRBD1. The CDR3 spans 16 residues. Germline CDR1 MDHEN, CDR2 SYDVKM. V gave up 5 bases and J gave up 1 base; unmatched junction bases: 6. CDR3 bases: TGTGCCAGCAGTATTCCCGGACAGGGGGCCAAAAACATTCAGTACTTC. It yields the protein CASSIPGQGAKNIQYF.

A single count supports this clonotype. The chain is built from TRBV29-1 and TRBJ2-5; possibly TRBD1 for D (6 bases). V lost 4 bases to trimming and J lost 1 base, with 16 bases between them. This CDR3 contains 15 residues. Germline V gene data show CDR1 as SQVTM and CDR2 as ANQGSEA. The DNA of the CDR3 is TGCAGCGTTGGGGGCCAGGGGATCATCCAAGAGACCCAGTACTTC. Its protein product is CSVGGQGIIQETQYF.

The V gene is TRBV18, the J gene TRBJ2-7, with a possible D match to TRBD1 (6 bases). V lost 2 bases to trimming and J lost 4 bases, with 15 bases between them. The germline CDR1 and CDR2 sequences are KGHSH and LQKENI. CDR3 length: 15 residues. For the CDR3, the DNA is TGTGCCAGCTCACCAAGATCAGGGGTTACGTACGAGCAGTACTTC. This gives the protein CASSPRSGVTYEQYF.

This clonotype occurred a few times. The chain uses TRBV29-1 and TRBJ2-3; 10 nucleotides match TRBD1. Germline V lookup: CDR1 SQVTM, CDR2 ANQGSEA. This CDR3 has 16 residues. V trimming: 3 bases; J trimming: 4 bases; junction bases outside the gene matches: 10. The CDR3 DNA sequence: TGCAGCGTTGACCCGACCGGGACAGGGGATCCAGATACGCAGTATTTT. Amino acid sequence: CSVDPTGTGDPDTQYF.

This clonotype was counted between two and nine times. J is TRBJ2-5 and V is TRBV4-2; the match to TRBD2 covers 9 bases. The trim removed 0 bases at V and 4 bases at J, leaving 6 bases unmatched. Per germline, CDR1 LGHNA and CDR2 YNFKEQ. The CDR3 extends over 16 amino acids. The CDR3 sequence: CASSQEVSGGLETQYF. The CDR3 DNA reads TGTGCCAGCAGCCAAGAAGTGAGCGGGGGGTTAGAGACCCAGTACTTC.

The genes are TRBV7-2 and TRBJ2-1; 10 nucleotides agree with TRBD2. J lost 10 bases, V lost 7 bases, and 7 bases had no gene match. Per germline, CDR1 SGHTA and CDR2 FQGNSA. The CDR3 extends over 13 amino acids. CDR3 sequence: CASTGTSVKEQFF. As DNA, the CDR3 is TGTGCCAGCACCGGGACTAGCGTAAAAGAGCAGTTCTTC.

This rearrangement joins TRBV5-1 to TRBJ1-1, with 12 bases that match TRBD1. The CDR3 runs to 17 residues. Per the germline V gene, CDR1 is SGHRS and CDR2 is YFSETQ. J gave up 1 base and V 0 bases, and 4 bases lay outside the gene matches. The CDR3 protein is CASSLVGTGGPNTEAFF. CDR3 bases: TGCGCCAGCAGCTTGGTTGGGACAGGGGGCCCGAACACTGAAGCTTTCTTT.

This clonotype was detected only a few times. The chain combines TRBV7-3 with TRBJ2-1, with TRBD1 as a possible D gene (6 bases). The CDR3 has 15 amino acids. V was shortened by 0 bases and J by 6 bases, with 12 bases between the two germline ends. CDR1 SGHTA and CDR2 FQGTGA come from the germline V gene. DNA of the CDR3: TGTGCCAGCAGCTTAACGGCAGGGGCGAGCAATGAGCAGTTCTTC. Its translation: CASSLTAGASNEQFF.

The chain employs TRBV27 and TRBJ1-6, with D perhaps TRBD1 (5 bases). The germline CDR1 and CDR2 sequences are MNHEY and SMNVEV (reference sequence). The CDR3 length is 16 residues. V lost 5 bases and J 5 bases, leaving 16 bases between the germline ends. CDR3 coding DNA: TGTGCCAGCAGTCCGTACTCCGGGACGAATAATTCACCCCTCCACTTT. This translates into CASSPYSGTNNSPLHF.

In its sample, this clonotype was seen a few times. This chain uses TRBV20-1 with TRBJ1-4, with unresolved D. CDR3 length equals 13 residues. Looked up from germline, CDR1 is DFQATT and CDR2 is SNEGSKA (reference sequence). Trimming shortened V by 2 bases and J by 10 bases, and 14 bases separated the two germline ends. The CDR3 reads CSARPSEVAKLFF. DNA of the CDR3: TGCAGTGCTAGACCTTCCGAGGTGGCAAAACTGTTTTTT.

The V and J genes are TRBV20-1 and TRBJ2-7, with D hard to call. The CDR3 spans 13 residues. Germline CDR1 is DFQATT and CDR2 is SNEGSKA (reference sequence). V lost 5 bases, J lost 3 bases, and 14 bases lay in between. Here the CDR3 reads CSARIGIYYEQYF. The CDR3 DNA is TGCAGTGCTCGGATAGGGATTTACTACGAGCAGTACTTC.

The rearrangement uses TRBV9 and TRBJ2-7; TRBD2 agrees at 16 bases. V was pared by 2 bases and J by 7 bases, with 12 bases of the junction left unmatched. There are 18 residues in the CDR3. Per the germline V gene, CDR1 is SGDLS and CDR2 is YYNGEE. The DNA for the CDR3 is TGTGCCAGCAGCGTGGAATCAGGGACTAGCGGGGGGGAGGGTGAGCAGTACTTC. Protein product: CASSVESGTSGGEGEQYF.

The chain couples TRBV11-2 to TRBJ2-3; a possible D gene is TRBD2 (5 bases). The CDR3 consists of 17 residues. The V gene lost 1 base and the J gene lost 2 bases, with 16 bases spanning the gap. Per germline, CDR1 SGHAT and CDR2 FQNNGV. Written as DNA, the CDR3 is TGTGCCAGCAGCTTAGCAGAGGTCGCGGGCCACACAGATACGCAGTATTTT. It encodes CASSLAEVAGHTDTQYF.

The rearrangement uses TRBV24-1 and TRBJ2-5; D is unclear. V dropped 4 bases and J dropped 6 bases, with 11 bases sitting between them. The CDR3 totals 13 residues. Germline V CDR1 and CDR2: KGHDR, SFDVKD. The CDR3 coding sequence is TGTGCCACCAGTGACCCTTTGAGACAGACCCAGTACTTC. Residues: CATSDPLRQTQYF.

This clonotype showed up just a few times. The chain joins TRBV6-2 or TRBV6-3 to TRBJ2-6; weak D call: TRBD1 (6 bases). V was shortened by 6 bases and J by 5 bases, with 14 bases between the two germline ends. Germline V lookup: CDR1 MNHEY, CDR2 SVGEGT. The CDR3 runs to 15 residues. The CDR3 DNA follows: TGTGCCAGCAGCCGGACGACAGGCCGGGCCAACGTCCTGACTTTC. Encoded protein: CASSRTTGRANVLTF.

The chain uses TRBV11-1 and TRBJ1-3, with 7 positions matching TRBD1. The V and J ends lost 6 bases and 8 bases, in that order; junction bases with no gene match: 7. Germline assignment: CDR1 SGHAT and CDR2 FQDESV (reference sequence). The length of the CDR3 is 13 residues. As DNA, the CDR3 is TGTGCCAGCAGTTCCGGGACAGAGGACACCATATATTTT. Translation gives CASSSGTEDTIYF.

The table lists this clonotype with a few counts. The chain has TRBV7-9 and TRBJ2-4, with TRBD1 matching 9 bases. Looked up from germline, CDR1 is SEHNR and CDR2 is FQNEAQ (reference sequence). The CDR3 sequence is 18 residues long. The V and J ends lost 1 base and 3 bases, in that order; junction bases with no gene match: 10. The CDR3 DNA reads TGTGCCAGCAGCTTAGGGTACCCGGGACAGGGAGGCAAAAACATTCAGTACTTC. Its protein is CASSLGYPGQGGKNIQYF.

The chain employs TRBV25-1 and TRBJ1-6, with no clear D. The CDR3 loop spans 12 amino acids. Trimming removed 6 bases at V and 9 bases at J, with 9 bases between. The germline V gene has CDR1 MGHDK and CDR2 SYGVNS. The CDR3 DNA reads TGTGCCAGCAGGGACGAGGGTTCACCCCTCCACTTT. This codes for CASRDEGSPLHF.

Details on this clonotype: At one of its ends the junction is not consistent with the germline gene, which may arise from a read error. The chain joins TRBV7-2 to TRBJ2-1; D possibly corresponds to TRBD2 (5 bases). The germline CDR1 and CDR2 sequences are SGHTA and FQGNSA. The CDR3 is made up of 14 amino acids. In DNA form, the CDR3 reads TGTGCCAGCAGCCTAGCATCTATCCCCAATGAGCAGTTCTTC. Translation gives CASSLASIPNEQFF.

The gene calls are TRBV12-5 and TRBJ2-3, with TRBD2 identical over 14 bases. Germline V CDR1 and CDR2: LGHNT, FRNRAP. This CDR3 region has 18 residues. V was pared by 6 bases and J by 4 bases, with 12 bases of the junction left unmatched. Written as DNA, the CDR3 is TGTGCTAGTGGATCTCCCGGGACTAGCGGGGGCCTCCCAGATACGCAGTATTTT. Amino acids: CASGSPGTSGGLPDTQYF.

The sample holds a few counts of this clonotype. The chain carries TRBV10-3 and TRBJ1-2; 10 bases match TRBD1. This CDR3 comprises 16 residues. V shed 3 bases, J shed 7 bases, and the junction held 11 bases outside the gene matches. Germline V gene lookup returns CDR1 ENHRY and CDR2 SYGVKD. The CDR3 DNA reads TGTGCCATCAGTGATACCGCCGGGACAGGGGTGCGTGGCTACACCTTC. It yields the protein CAISDTAGTGVRGYTF.

This clonotype was seen a few times. The chain couples TRBV9 to TRBJ1-2, with D possibly being TRBD1 (5 bases). The germline V gene encodes CDR1 SGDLS and CDR2 YYNGEE. This CDR3 spans 15 amino acids. V lost 3 bases to trimming and J lost 2 bases, with 14 bases between them. The CDR3 here is CASSEPQGRNYGYTF. The CDR3 DNA reads TGTGCCAGCAGCGAGCCTCAGGGACGGAACTATGGCTACACCTTC.

The genes are TRBV14 and TRBJ2-1; no firm D call. Trimming removed 3 bases at V and 9 bases at J, with 12 bases between. The CDR3 runs to 13 residues. Germline V gene lookup returns CDR1 SGHDN and CDR2 FVKESK. For the CDR3, the DNA is TGTGCCAGCAGCCAGGCTAGTGCTCTTGAGCAGTTCTTC. Translating gives CASSQASALEQFF. The full variable domain, in which reference TRBV14 and TRBJ2-1 provide the parts outside the CDR3, is EAGVTQFPSHSVIEKGQTVTLRCDPISGHDNLYWYRRVMGKEIKFLLHFVKESKQDESGMPNNRFLAERTGGTYSTLKVQPAELEDSGVYFCASSQASALEQFFGPGTRLTVL.

This clonotype was seen a handful of times. The CDR3 loop reads CASSPPRWGAGGRNEQFF. As DNA, the CDR3 is TGTGCCAGCAGCCCTCCCCGTTGGGGAGCGGGGGGGAGGAATGAGCAGTTCTTC. J is TRBJ2-1 and V is TRBV7-9, with 10 positions matching TRBD2. The CDR3 runs to 18 residues. The trim removed 5 bases at V and 7 bases at J, leaving 17 bases unmatched. Germline assignment: CDR1 SEHNR and CDR2 FQNEAQ (reference sequence).

This clonotype was counted a single time. The chain is built from TRBV18 and TRBJ1-1; a weak D match, TRBD1 (5 bases). The CDR3 totals 14 residues. The V end lost 5 bases, the J end lost 1 base, and 11 bases lay between the germline ends. Germline loops: CDR1 KGHSH, CDR2 LQKENI. Written as DNA, the CDR3 is TGTGCCAGCTCAGCGGCCCAGGGGAACACTGAAGCTTTCTTT. Amino acid sequence: CASSAAQGNTEAFF.

The chain couples TRBV4-3 to TRBJ2-1; 8 positions match TRBD1. Germline V lookup: CDR1 LGHNA, CDR2 YSLEER. J was trimmed by 6 bases and V by 1 base; bases with no gene match: 5. This CDR3 contains 15 residues. The DNA of the CDR3 is TGCGCCAGCAGCCAAGCGAGGACAGGGCCCAATGAGCAGTTCTTC. This translates into CASSQARTGPNEQFF.